Shown below are 12 T cell receptor beta chains from a single sample sequenced in a study of T cells in Graves' hyperthyroidism and ophthalmopathy. The CDR3 regions of TCR beta were amplified from RNA transcripts. HTBI primers were used for first-round RT-PCR of the TCR CDR3. One entry per CDR3 protein results from TCRdb running MiXCR on the multiplex PCR reads. The table lists around 570,000 distinct CDR3 sequences, 20% of them singletons. The sample taken for sequencing was blood. The receptors shown here come from a man aged 40-49 years with Graves' ophthalmopathy.

The V call is TRBV5-1, the J call TRBJ1-5, with unresolved D. Germline lookup yields CDR1 SGHRS and CDR2 YFSETQ. This CDR3 region has 14 residues. Deletions cut 0 bases from V and 7 bases from J, with 11 bases between. The CDR3: CASSLGGGKQPQHF. The CDR3 bases are TGCGCCAGCAGCTTGGGGGGTGGGAAGCAGCCCCAGCATTTT.

The DNA for the CDR3 is TGTGCCAGCAGCCTAACAAAGAGCTCCTATAATTCACCCCTCCACTTT. Its translation is CASSLTKSSYNSPLHF. This sequence joins TRBV5-6 and TRBJ1-6; unclear D gene. The CDR3 loop spans 16 amino acids. Between the trimmed V and J ends, which lost 4 bases and 0 bases, there was a span of 11 bases. CDR1 is SGHDT and CDR2 is YYEEEE in the germline V gene.

This clonotype was observed a handful of times. The chain recombines TRBV5-1 with TRBJ1-2, with 9 positions matching TRBD1. CDR3 length: 16 residues. V was pared by 1 base and J by 0 bases, with 4 bases of the junction left unmatched. Germline V gene data show CDR1 as SGHRS and CDR2 as YFSETQ. The CDR3 bases are TGCGCCAGCAGCTTGACAGGGGGCAAGGCTAACTATGGCTACACCTTC. Translating it yields CASSLTGGKANYGYTF.

This clonotype has just a few counts. The genes are TRBV5-6 and TRBJ1-2; 10 bases align to TRBD1. The V and J ends lost 0 bases and 2 bases, in that order; junction bases with no gene match: 4. CDR1 and CDR2 from the germline V gene are SGHDT and YYEEEE. This CDR3 contains 16 residues. CDR3 nucleotides: TGTGCCAGCAGCTTGGGGGACAGGGGTGTGAACTATGGCTACACCTTC. Protein: CASSLGDRGVNYGYTF.

This clonotype was observed at least ten times. The genes are TRBV28 and TRBJ1-5, with 7 bases identical to TRBD1. This CDR3 is built from 15 residues. Germline trimming cut 3 bases from V and 6 bases from J; bases unmatched to any gene: 8. The germline gives CDR1 MDHEN, CDR2 SYDVKM. The CDR3 region is CASSLTGRIGQPQHF. The CDR3 DNA reads as TGTGCCAGCAGTTTGACAGGGAGGATCGGTCAGCCCCAGCATTTT.

The sample holds a few counts of this clonotype. The rearrangement links TRBV10-3 to TRBJ2-1, with 10 bases that match TRBD2. V gave up 2 bases and J gave up 2 bases; unmatched junction bases: 0. Germline assignment: CDR1 ENHRY and CDR2 SYGVKD. This CDR3 has 15 residues. This CDR3 is CAISEGLAAYNEQFF. CDR3 nucleotides: TGTGCCATCAGTGAGGGACTAGCGGCCTACAATGAGCAGTTCTTC.

CDR3 bases: TGTGCCAGCAGCCATAGCGGGAGAGGCGAGCAGTACTTC. Translated, it gives CASSHSGRGEQYF. This chain joins TRBV5-4 and TRBJ2-7, with 9 bases matching TRBD2. This CDR3 comprises 13 residues. The ends lost 4 bases at V and 6 bases at J; junction bases unmatched: 5. Germline lookup yields CDR1 SGHNT and CDR2 YYREEE (reference sequence).

Worth noting for this clonotype: This may be a read error: a much more frequent sequence differs by one nucleotide. The chain uses TRBV12-3 or TRBV12-4 and TRBJ1-5; 9 positions agree with TRBD1. This CDR3 region has 13 residues. After removal of 5 bases from V and 6 bases from J, the junction contained 2 bases not matched to a gene. CDR3 loop: CASSDRGGQPQHF. For the CDR3, the DNA is TGTGCCAGCAGTGACAGGGGGGGTCAGCCCCAGCATTTT.

This clonotype has ten or more counts. This chain connects TRBV6-1 to TRBJ2-7; 9 positions match TRBD2. CDR3 size: 15 residues. Germline V CDR1 and CDR2: MNHNS, SASEGT. Trimming at V came to 0 bases and at J to 3 bases, leaving 3 bases not matched to a gene. CDR3 nucleotide sequence: TGTGCCAGCAGTGAAGCGCCTAGCGGGGTCTACGAGCAGTACTTC. Protein: CASSEAPSGVYEQYF.

This clonotype was counted only a few times. The chain couples TRBV30 to TRBJ1-5; the D gene is possibly TRBD1 (5 bases). Germline V gene lookup returns CDR1 GTSNPN and CDR2 SVGIG (reference sequence). Trimming removed 1 base at V and 6 bases at J, with 7 bases between. The CDR3 contains 12 residues. The CDR3 coding sequence is TGTGCCTGGAGTGGGGGGAGTCAGCCCCAGCATTTT. Protein: CAWSGGSQPQHF.

The chain uses TRBV28 and TRBJ2-1, with 9 bases lining up with TRBD1. Per germline, CDR1 MDHEN and CDR2 SYDVKM. The CDR3 length is 15 residues. Trimming took 10 bases from V and 0 from J; bases not matched to a gene: 7. The CDR3 region has the DNA TGTGCCACCGGGACAGGGTTGGCCTCCTACAATGAGCAGTTCTTC. It translates to CATGTGLASYNEQFF.

The sample holds many counts of this clonotype. J is TRBJ2-5 and V is TRBV11-3; either TRBD1 or TRBD2 may supply D (5 bases each). Trimming shortened V by 5 bases and J by 5 bases, and 12 bases separated the two germline ends. This CDR3 has 13 amino acids. CDR1 is SGHNT, CDR2 YENEEA, per germline. CDR3 amino acids: CASSKGTRETQYF. The CDR3 DNA reads as TGTGCCAGCAGCAAGGGGACCAGGGAGACCCAGTACTTC.